What follows are 29 T cell receptor beta chains derived from one specimen sequenced in a study of PD-1 blockade in classical Hodgkin lymphoma. The time point was: cycle 4 day 1 (C4D1), after 5 to 7 weeks of nivolumab. Every one of the patients relapsed after autologous stem cell transplantation (brentuximab vedotin exposure was variable). Produced via immunoSEQ multiplex PCR; TCRdb's table is partial and in-frame only. The sample holds tens of thousands of clones, over 70% seen once. Source: peripheral blood mononuclear cells (PBMCs), taken before the fourth cycle of nivolumab. The receptors come from a human donor with classical Hodgkin lymphoma.

The J gene is TRBJ2-7, the V gene TRBV18, with D perhaps TRBD1 or TRBD2 (5 bases each). This CDR3 is built from 15 residues. The germline V gene has CDR1 KGHSH and CDR2 LQKENI. The V gene lost 1 base and the J gene lost 0 bases, with 10 bases spanning the gap. CDR3 DNA sequence: TGTGCCAGCTCACCACGGGACGCTTACTCCTACGAGCAGTACTTC. Its protein is CASSPRDAYSYEQYF.

The rearrangement uses TRBV4-3 and TRBJ1-5; D is uncertain. V gave up 0 bases and J gave up 4 bases, with 7 bases separating them. The germline V gene has CDR1 LGHNA and CDR2 YSLEER. The CDR3 sequence is 14 residues long. The DNA for the CDR3 is TGCGCCAGCAGCCAAGATTTAGGAAATCAGCCCCAGCATTTT. Residues: CASSQDLGNQPQHF.

This chain joins TRBV6-5 and TRBJ2-1; D not resolved. The CDR3 is made up of 11 amino acids. Germline lookup yields CDR1 MNHEY and CDR2 SVGAGI. V lost 6 bases and J 4 bases, leaving 4 bases between the germline ends. CDR3 sequence reads: CASREYNEQFF. The CDR3 bases are TGTGCCAGCAGGGAATACAATGAGCAGTTCTTC.

This chain links TRBV29-1 with TRBJ2-5, with 8 bases aligning to TRBD2. This CDR3 spans 15 amino acids. With V trimmed by 3 bases and J by 0 bases, 6 bases remained unmatched. Germline V gene lookup returns CDR1 SQVTM and CDR2 ANQGSEA. CDR3: CSVDRAGDHQETQYF. CDR3 DNA sequence: TGCAGCGTTGACAGAGCGGGGGATCACCAAGAGACCCAGTACTTC.

This clone was seen a handful of times. CDR3 in DNA: TGTGCCAGCAGTGAGACAGGGCTGAGGCAGCCCCAGCATTTT. Translated: CASSETGLRQPQHF. V usage is TRBV2 and J usage is TRBJ1-5, with 7 positions matching TRBD1. CDR3 length equals 14 residues. From germline, CDR1 is SNHLY and CDR2 FYNNEI. The V segment lost 3 bases and the J segment 7 bases; nucleotides outside the gene matches: 6.

The CDR3 bases are TGTGCCAGCAGCTCAACGGGGGTACGCGGCACTGAAGCTTTCTTT. Translated: CASSSTGVRGTEAFF. The rearrangement links TRBV7-2 to TRBJ1-1; D is perhaps TRBD1 (5 bases). Per the germline V gene, CDR1 is SGHTA and CDR2 is FQGNSA. Trimming cost V 4 bases and J 4 bases, with 16 bases left between them. The length of the CDR3 is 15 residues.

V and J are TRBV7-6 and TRBJ2-5; no firm D call. Trimming removed 1 base from V and 7 bases from J, with 7 bases in between. Germline values: CDR1 SGHVS, CDR2 FNYEAQ. The length of the CDR3 is 12 residues. The CDR3 protein is CASSLVIGTQYF. The CDR3 DNA reads TGTGCCAGCAGCTTAGTGATTGGGACCCAGTACTTC.

V gene TRBV7-8 combines with J gene TRBJ1-1; TRBD1 is a possible D gene (5 bases). Germline assignment: CDR1 SGHVS and CDR2 FQNEAQ. The CDR3 extends over 14 amino acids. Trimming pared 6 bases from V and 0 bases from J, leaving 11 bases between. The CDR3 protein is CASRPGPMNTEAFF. CDR3 coding DNA: TGTGCCAGCAGACCGGGACCCATGAACACTGAAGCTTTCTTT.

The gene calls are TRBV5-1 and TRBJ2-1; no firm D call. Germline values: CDR1 SGHRS, CDR2 YFSETQ. The CDR3 spans 13 residues. V dropped 0 bases and J dropped 5 bases, with 6 bases sitting between them. The CDR3: CASSLEVDNEQFF. The CDR3 region has the DNA TGCGCCAGCAGCTTGGAGGTGGACAATGAGCAGTTCTTC.

There are a few counts of this clone. J is TRBJ1-4 and V is TRBV2; the D gene is possibly TRBD1 (5 bases). The germline gives CDR1 SNHLY, CDR2 FYNNEI. The V gene lost 2 bases and the J gene lost 0 bases, with 10 bases spanning the gap. CDR3 length equals 16 residues. The CDR3 sequence: CASSEFAGSTNEKLFF. The CDR3 region has the DNA TGTGCCAGCAGTGAATTCGCAGGGTCAACTAATGAAAAACTGTTTTTT.

In the case of this clone: The junction departs from the called germline gene at one end, perhaps through a read error. The chain recombines TRBV7-7 with TRBJ2-1; D gene ambiguous. Germline loops: CDR1 SSHAT, CDR2 FNYEAQ (reference sequence). The CDR3 is 17 residues long. In DNA form, the CDR3 reads TGTGCTAGCAGCTCCGGACCCTACCCCGTCAGCCATAATGAGCAGTTCTTC. Protein: CASSSGPYPVSHNEQFF. The full variable domain, its missing parts supplied by reference TRBV7-7 and TRBJ2-1, is GAGVSQSPRYKVTKRGQDVTLRCDPISSHATLYWYQQALGQGPEFLTYFNYEAQPDKSGLPSDRFSAERPEGSISTLTIQRTEQRDSAMYRCASSSGPYPVSHNEQFFGPGTRLTVL.

The chain uses TRBV18 and TRBJ2-4, with TRBD2 identical over 15 bases. Unmatched junction bases numbered 5, after V lost 5 bases and J lost 6 bases. This CDR3 contains 16 residues. Germline CDR1 and CDR2: KGHSH and LQKENI. CDR3 DNA sequence: TGTGCCAGCTCATCGGGACTAGCGGGGGGATCAAACATTCAGTACTTC. Translating it yields CASSSGLAGGSNIQYF.

The V and J genes are TRBV5-6 and TRBJ2-1; no firm D call. This CDR3 has 15 residues. Germline CDR1 reads SGHDT; CDR2 reads YYEEEE. Trimming removed 2 bases from V and 0 bases from J, with 9 bases in between. The CDR3 loop reads CASSFSRVSYNEQFF. CDR3 nucleotide sequence: TGTGCCAGCAGCTTCAGCCGTGTCTCCTACAATGAGCAGTTCTTC. The full variable domain, rest sourced from reference TRBV5-6 and TRBJ2-1, is DAGVTQSPTHLIKTRGQQVTLRCSPKSGHDTVSWYQQALGQGPQFIFQYYEEEERQRGNFPDRFSGHQFPNYSSELNVNALLLGDSALYLCASSFSRVSYNEQFFGPGTRLTVL.

The chain employs TRBV30 and TRBJ2-6; D possibly uses TRBD1 or TRBD2 (6 bases each). V was clipped by 1 base and J by 0 bases, with 10 bases between them. Germline V gene data show CDR1 as GTSNPN and CDR2 as SVGIG (reference sequence). The CDR3 is made up of 16 amino acids. The DNA for the CDR3 is TGTGCCTGGAGTGGGGGGGCCCTCTCTGGGGCCAACGTCCTGACTTTC. Its protein is CAWSGGALSGANVLTF.

The gene calls are TRBV4-1 and TRBJ1-5; 7 bases are a match to TRBD1. CDR3 size: 15 residues. The germline V gene encodes CDR1 MGHRA and CDR2 YSYEKL. Unmatched junction bases numbered 3, after V lost 4 bases and J lost 0 bases. In DNA form, the CDR3 reads TGCGCCAGCAGCCCGGGACAGAATAGCAATCAGCCCCAGCATTTT. It specifies CASSPGQNSNQPQHF.

In this sample, this clone turned up once. The rearrangement links TRBV9 to TRBJ1-4, with D perhaps matching TRBD1 (5 bases). From germline, CDR1 is SGDLS and CDR2 YYNGEE. This CDR3 has 15 amino acids. V gave up 0 bases and J gave up 0 bases, with 6 bases separating them. CDR3 DNA: TGTGCCAGCAGCGTAGGACAGTCAACTAATGAAAAACTGTTTTTT. Protein sequence: CASSVGQSTNEKLFF. The full variable domain, with the rest looked up from reference TRBV9 and TRBJ1-4, is DSGVTQTPKHLITATGQRVTLRCSPRSGDLSVYWYQQSLDQGLQFLIQYYNGEERAKGNILERFSAQQFPDLHSELNLSSLELGDSALYFCASSVGQSTNEKLFFGSGTQLSVL.

V usage is TRBV2 and J usage is TRBJ2-5; TRBD2 matches at 11 bases. The CDR3 consists of 14 residues. The ends lost 9 bases at V and 7 bases at J; junction bases unmatched: 10. Germline V CDR1 and CDR2: SNHLY, FYNNEI. In nucleotides, the CDR3 is TGTGCCAGTTTAGCGGGGGGGCAAGAAGGGACCCAGTACTTC. Protein product: CASLAGGQEGTQYF.

This clone showed up just once. V gene TRBV11-2 combines with J gene TRBJ1-4, with 8 positions matching TRBD1. Germline CDR1 reads SGHAT; CDR2 reads FQNNGV. There are 16 residues in the CDR3. Trimming took 5 bases from V and 8 from J; bases not matched to a gene: 13. The CDR3 region has the DNA TGTGCCAGCAGCCATCGGACAGGGTGGGGGTTGGAAAAACTGTTTTTT. Its protein is CASSHRTGWGLEKLFF.

The rearrangement uses TRBV7-2 and TRBJ2-5; D is unclear. Germline V gives CDR1 SGHTA, CDR2 FQGNSA. This CDR3 is built from 14 residues. The V gene lost 5 bases and the J gene lost 5 bases, with 15 bases spanning the gap. The CDR3 here is CASSPRPGRETQYF. The CDR3 DNA sequence: TGTGCCAGCAGCCCCAGACCCGGTCGGGAGACCCAGTACTTC.

The DNA for the CDR3 is TGTGCCAGCAGGATAGGGCCCTACGAGCAGTACTTC. It specifies CASRIGPYEQYF. This chain connects TRBV28 to TRBJ2-7, with no clear D. CDR3 length: 12 amino acids. Trimming cost V 6 bases and J 2 bases, with 8 bases left between them. Germline CDR1 MDHEN, CDR2 SYDVKM.

This clone was counted a few times. The V gene is TRBV6-6, the J gene TRBJ2-4; D uncertain. The CDR3 loop spans 14 amino acids. The V end was cut by 4 bases, the J end by 0 bases, with 7 bases between. CDR1 is MNHNY and CDR2 is SVGAGI in the germline V gene (reference sequence). CDR3 DNA: TGTGCCAGCAGTTTCAACGTAGCCAAAAACATTCAGTACTTC. Amino acids: CASSFNVAKNIQYF.

The chain joins TRBV19 to TRBJ1-5; D not certain. Trimming stripped 2 bases from V and 2 bases from J, with 10 bases between. In germline, CDR1 is LNHDA, CDR2 SQIVND (reference sequence). The CDR3 has 15 amino acids. The CDR3, as DNA: TGTGCCAGTAGTATAAGCCATTCGGGCAATCAGCCCCAGCATTTT. This encodes CASSISHSGNQPQHF.

This clone was seen a few times. The chain couples TRBV19 to TRBJ1-1; TRBD1 matches at 8 bases. CDR3 length: 13 amino acids. The junction had 7 bases not matched to a gene; V was cut back by 6 bases and J by 7 bases. Germline V gene lookup returns CDR1 LNHDA and CDR2 SQIVND (reference sequence). CDR3 bases: TGTGCCAGTAGCCGTACAGGGGGAATTGAAGCTTTCTTT. Protein product: CASSRTGGIEAFF.

This sequence joins TRBV11-3 and TRBJ2-5; 12 nucleotides agree with TRBD1. This CDR3 is built from 16 residues. Germline V CDR1 and CDR2: SGHNT, YENEEA. Trimming removed 1 base from V and 3 bases from J; junction bases left unmatched: 3. The CDR3 here is CASSLGDRGREETQYF. The CDR3 nucleotides are TGTGCCAGCAGCTTAGGGGACAGGGGGCGAGAAGAGACCCAGTACTTC.

The chain's CDR3 is CASSPGQATGELFF. CDR3 bases: TGTGCCAGCAGTCCCGGACAGGCCACCGGGGAGCTGTTTTTT. The J gene is TRBJ2-2, the V gene TRBV28; TRBD1 agrees at 7 bases. The length of the CDR3 is 14 residues. The germline V gene encodes CDR1 MDHEN and CDR2 SYDVKM. V was clipped by 5 bases and J by 4 bases; unmatched bases: 4.

The V and J genes are TRBV7-6 and TRBJ1-5, with D possibly being TRBD1 (6 bases). The germline V and J ends were trimmed by 5 bases and 5 bases, with 16 bases remaining between them. CDR1 SGHVS and CDR2 FNYEAQ come from the germline V gene. The CDR3 consists of 15 residues. The CDR3: CASSKQQGGDQPQHF. CDR3 DNA sequence: TGTGCCAGCAGCAAACAACAGGGAGGCGATCAGCCCCAGCATTTT. Looking up the rest from reference TRBV7-6 and TRBJ1-5 gives the full variable domain: GAGVSQSPRYKVTKRGQDVALRCDPISGHVSLYWYRQALGQGPEFLTYFNYEAQQDKSGLPNDRFSAERPEGSISTLTIQRTEQRDSAMYRCASSKQQGGDQPQHFGDGTRLSIL.

The rearrangement uses TRBV7-3 and TRBJ2-5; a possible D gene is TRBD2 (6 bases). The CDR3 covers 13 residues. Germline V gives CDR1 SGHTA, CDR2 FQGTGA. CDR3 nucleotides: TGTGTGGGAGGTGTGGGTCGCCAAGAGACCCAGTACTTC. This codes for CVGGVGRQETQYF.

The V gene is TRBV6-1, the J gene TRBJ1-4; 9 bases match TRBD1. The V gene's germline CDR1 is MNHNS and CDR2 SASEGT. The CDR3 contains 14 residues. Germline trimming cut 4 bases from V and 7 bases from J; bases unmatched to any gene: 4. The CDR3 bases are TGTGCCAGCAGTGGACAGGGGGTTGGTGAAAAACTGTTTTTT. It yields the protein CASSGQGVGEKLFF.

This chain connects TRBV6-1 to TRBJ2-1; 13 bases agree with TRBD2. Germline CDR1 reads MNHNS; CDR2 reads SASEGT. The CDR3 is made up of 15 amino acids. With 5 bases clipped from V and 10 bases from J, the junction kept 8 bases outside the gene matches. This CDR3 reads CASSPTSGGAREQFF. DNA for the CDR3: TGTGCCAGCAGTCCAACTAGCGGGGGGGCCAGAGAGCAGTTCTTC.